The clone carrying this T cell receptor beta chain was recorded many times. Its antigen is currently unknown. The source of the sample is a study of T cell repertoires in cytomegalovirus infection. In the study overall: Newly reported HLA-C-restricted and thoroughly characterized HLA-B-restricted CMV epitopes were employed. Public TCR beta signatures marked donors with CMV infection and the matching HLA. Findings and limits, study-wide: The response measured ex vivo was dominated by TCR beta clonotypes (HLA-C-restricted and CMV-specific).

TCRdb independently ran MiXCR on the reads; one entry per CDR3 protein. The profile shows around 900,000 distinct CDR3 sequences, roughly 31% of them singletons. Germline V gene sequence: CDR1 SGHVS, CDR2 FQNEAQ. V was pared by 5 bases and J by 5 bases, with 5 bases of the junction left unmatched. The CDR3 runs 14 residues. This sequence originates from a human donor in good health (CMV status not recorded). Some clones in this sample may be carry-over from other donors' samples. The source material was cultured CD8+ T cells from PBMCs, sampled from culture after CMV antigen stimulation. V and J are TRBV7-8 and TRBJ2-7, with 11 bases lining up with TRBD1. CDR3 sequence reads: CASSPGQGGDEQYF. The CDR3 DNA is TGTGCCAGCAGCCCGGGACAGGGGGGCGACGAGCAGTACTTC.